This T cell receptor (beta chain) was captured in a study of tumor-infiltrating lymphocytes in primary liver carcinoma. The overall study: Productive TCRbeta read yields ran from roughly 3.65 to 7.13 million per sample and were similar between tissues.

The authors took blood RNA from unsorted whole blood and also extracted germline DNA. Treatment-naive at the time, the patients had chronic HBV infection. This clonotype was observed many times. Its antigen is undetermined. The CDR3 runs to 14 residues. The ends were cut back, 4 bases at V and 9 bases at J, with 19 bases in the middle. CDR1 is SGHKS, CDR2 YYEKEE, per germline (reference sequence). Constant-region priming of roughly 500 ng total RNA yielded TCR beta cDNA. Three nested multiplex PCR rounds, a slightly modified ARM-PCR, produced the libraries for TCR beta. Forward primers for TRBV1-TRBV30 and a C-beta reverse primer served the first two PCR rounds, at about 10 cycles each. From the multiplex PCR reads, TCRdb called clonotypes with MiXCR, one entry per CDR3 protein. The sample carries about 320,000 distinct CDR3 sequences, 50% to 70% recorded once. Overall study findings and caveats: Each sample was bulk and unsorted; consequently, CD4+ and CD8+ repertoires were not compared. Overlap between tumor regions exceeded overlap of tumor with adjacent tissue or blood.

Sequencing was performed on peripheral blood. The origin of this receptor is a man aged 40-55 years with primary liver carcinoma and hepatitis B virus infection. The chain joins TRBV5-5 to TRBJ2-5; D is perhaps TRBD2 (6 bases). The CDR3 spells CASSAGLTNWAQYF. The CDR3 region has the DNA TGTGCCAGCAGCGCCGGACTAACGAACTGGGCCCAGTACTTC.